These T cell receptor beta chains were read from a single sample in a study of OX40 agonist ivuxolimab in advanced cancers. Clones were read by immunoSEQ multiplex PCR, and TCRdb kept only the in-frame ones, dropping some. Of about 77,000 clones in the sample, 65% to 85% are singletons; the top ten hold less than 0.85%. The sample consisted of CD4+ or CD8+ T cells sorted from blood, taken in a trial of the OX40 agonist ivuxolimab. These receptors were collected from an adult with an advanced solid tumor such as melanoma, head and neck, liver or kidney cancer. The CDR3 runs from the conserved cysteine through the conserved F or W. D genes are given only for firm matches. The size field is filled for only some rows; it gives once, few, many or a size class.

CDR3: CASRPSGRGRDTQYF; DNA: TGCGCCAGCAGACCGAGCGGGAGGGGGAGAGATACGCAGTATTTT; size: -; J: TRBJ2-3; V: TRBV5-1; D: TRBD2
CDR3: CASSLDGVPYEQYF; DNA: TGCGCCAGCAGCTTGGATGGAGTACCCTACGAGCAGTACTTC; size: -; J: TRBJ2-7; V: TRBV5-1; D: -
CDR3: CASSLQGGYQPQHF; DNA: TGCGCCAGCAGCTTGCAGGGAGGCTATCAGCCCCAGCATTTT; size: -; J: TRBJ1-5; V: TRBV5-1; D: -
CDR3: CASSPPGFSYEQYF; DNA: TGTGCCAGCAGCCCGCCGGGTTTCTCCTACGAGCAGTACTTC; size: few; J: TRBJ2-7; V: TRBV7-6; D: -
CDR3: CAISENRGGETQYF; DNA: TGTGCCATCAGTGAGAATCGGGGAGGAGAGACCCAGTACTTC; size: -; J: TRBJ2-5; V: TRBV10-3; D: -
CDR3: CASRYSGTRVEEQYF; DNA: TGTGCCAGCAGGTACTCCGGGACTAGGGTGGAGGAGCAGTACTTC; size: few; J: TRBJ2-7; V: TRBV6-6; D: TRBD2
CDR3: CASSDSGQGAGNEQFF; DNA: TGTGCCAGCAGTGACTCAGGCCAGGGGGCAGGCAATGAGCAGTTCTTC; size: -; J: TRBJ2-1; V: TRBV6-4; D: TRBD1
CDR3: CASSLAQGTEAFF; DNA: TGTGCTAGCAGCTTGGCCCAGGGAACTGAAGCTTTCTTT; size: once; J: TRBJ1-1; V: TRBV7-7; D: -
CDR3: CAWSFRDRGEQFF; DNA: TGTGCCTGGAGCTTCCGGGACAGGGGGGAGCAGTTCTTC; size: -; J: TRBJ2-1; V: TRBV30; D: TRBD1
CDR3: CASSLSGTGVYEQYF; DNA: TGTGCCAGCAGCCTTAGCGGGACCGGAGTGTACGAGCAGTACTTC; size: few; J: TRBJ2-7; V: TRBV2; D: TRBD2
CDR3: CASPETPEREETQYF; DNA: TGTGCCAGTCCTGAGACACCCGAGAGGGAAGAGACCCAGTACTTC; size: -; J: TRBJ2-5; V: TRBV19; D: -
CDR3: CASSYEGTEAFF; DNA: TGTGCCAGCAGTTACGAGGGTACTGAAGCTTTCTTT; size: -; J: TRBJ1-1; V: TRBV6-5; D: -
CDR3: CASGRDEKLFF; DNA: TGTGCCAGTGGGCGGGATGAAAAACTGTTTTTT; size: -; J: TRBJ1-4; V: TRBV19; D: -
CDR3: CASSSGQVSFEQYF; DNA: TGTGCCAGCAGCTCGGGACAGGTTTCTTTCGAGCAGTACTTC; size: -; J: TRBJ2-7; V: TRBV11-2; D: TRBD1
CDR3: CASGTSGRTNEQFF; DNA: TGTGCCAGTGGGACTAGCGGGAGAACGAATGAGCAGTTCTTC; size: -; J: TRBJ2-1; V: TRBV28; D: TRBD2
CDR3: CASSSALANRLRGGDTQYF; DNA: TGTGCCAGCAGCTCCGCCTTAGCTAACAGGCTCCGGGGAGGAGATACGCAGTATTTT; size: -; J: TRBJ2-3; V: TRBV11-3; D: -
CDR3: CASSKGYRGAPSQPQHF; DNA: TGTGCCAGCAGCAAAGGCTACAGGGGAGCTCCAAGTCAGCCCCAGCATTTT; size: -; J: TRBJ1-5; V: TRBV21-1; D: -
CDR3: CASSYRTGGDVAFF; DNA: TGTGCCAGCAGCTACAGGACAGGGGGCGACGTGGCTTTCTTT; size: few; J: TRBJ1-1; V: TRBV14; D: TRBD1
CDR3: CASSEGMSGSSGYTF; DNA: TGTGCCAGCAGCGAAGGCATGTCAGGGAGTAGTGGCTACACCTTC; size: few; J: TRBJ1-2; V: TRBV7-2; D: -
CDR3: CASSPRAVQGGNTGELFF; DNA: TGTGCCAGCTCACCCCGGGCCGTGCAGGGTGGAAACACCGGGGAGCTGTTTTTT; size: -; J: TRBJ2-2; V: TRBV18; D: -
CDR3: CASSLGEGWQPQHF; DNA: TGCGCCAGCAGCTTGGGGGAGGGGTGGCAGCCCCAGCATTTT; size: many; J: TRBJ1-5; V: TRBV5-1; D: -
CDR3: CASSLGIADTQYF; DNA: TGTGCCAGCAGTTTAGGGATCGCAGATACGCAGTATTTT; size: -; J: TRBJ2-3; V: TRBV7-2; D: -
CDR3: CASSSDRVGETQYF; DNA: TGTGCCAGCAGCTCCGACAGGGTCGGAGAGACCCAGTACTTC; size: once; J: TRBJ2-5; V: TRBV7-3; D: TRBD1
CDR3: CASSLGGPNGEKLFF; DNA: TGTGCCAGCAGCTTAGGGGGTCCTAACGGAGAAAAACTGTTTTTT; size: -; J: TRBJ1-4; V: TRBV11-3; D: -
CDR3: CASSLDTGAKNIQYF; DNA: TGTGCCAGCTCACTAGATACCGGGGCCAAAAACATTCAGTACTTC; size: -; J: TRBJ2-4; V: TRBV18; D: -
CDR3: CASSSGGLAGLTQYF; DNA: TGTGCCAGCAGCTCGGGGGGACTAGCGGGACTAACCCAGTACTTC; size: -; J: TRBJ2-5; V: TRBV5-4; D: TRBD2
CDR3: CASSWLRESYEQYF; DNA: TGTGCCAGCAGCTGGCTGCGGGAGAGTTACGAGCAGTACTTC; size: -; J: TRBJ2-7; V: TRBV7-2; D: TRBD2
CDR3: CAWSSGTGESYGYTF; DNA: TGTGCCTGGAGTTCCGGGACAGGCGAGTCCTATGGCTACACCTTC; size: -; J: TRBJ1-2; V: TRBV30; D: TRBD1
CDR3: CASSLFSYEQYF; DNA: TGTGCCAGCAGCTTATTCTCCTACGAGCAGTACTTC; size: -; J: TRBJ2-7; V: TRBV7-9; D: -
CDR3: CASSVQGARNTIYF; DNA: TGTGCCAGCAGCGTACAGGGGGCGAGAAACACCATATATTTT; size: once; J: TRBJ1-3; V: TRBV9; D: TRBD1
CDR3: CASSSEADTQYF; DNA: TGTGCCAGTAGTAGCGAAGCAGATACGCAGTATTTT; size: -; J: TRBJ2-3; V: TRBV19; D: -
CDR3: CATLPDRGTEAFF; DNA: TGTGCCACCTTACCAGACAGGGGAACTGAAGCTTTCTTT; size: -; J: TRBJ1-1; V: TRBV18; D: TRBD1
CDR3: CAISEGPNEKLFF; DNA: TGTGCCATCAGTGAGGGTCCAAATGAAAAACTGTTTTTT; size: -; J: TRBJ1-4; V: TRBV10-3; D: -
CDR3: CASSYSIWTGNYGYTF; DNA: TGTGCCAGCAGTTACTCGATCTGGACAGGGAACTATGGCTACACCTTC; size: -; J: TRBJ1-2; V: TRBV6-5; D: TRBD1
CDR3: CASSPGTSRSTDTQYF; DNA: TGTGCTAGCAGCCCCGGGACTAGCAGAAGCACAGATACGCAGTATTTT; size: -; J: TRBJ2-3; V: TRBV7-7; D: TRBD2
CDR3: CASVRGRTEAFF; DNA: TGTGCCAGCGTCAGGGGGCGGACTGAAGCTTTCTTT; size: -; J: TRBJ1-1; V: TRBV2; D: TRBD1
CDR3: CASSVGTNSPLHF; DNA: TGTGCCAGCAGTGTCGGGACAAATTCACCCCTCCACTTT; size: few; J: TRBJ1-6; V: TRBV2; D: -
CDR3: CATSRTGNTGELFF; DNA: TGTGCCACCAGCAGGACAGGGAACACCGGGGAGCTGTTTTTT; size: -; J: TRBJ2-2; V: TRBV15; D: -
CDR3: CASSLEADTEAFF; DNA: TGTGCCAGCAGCCTAGAGGCCGACACTGAAGCTTTCTTT; size: -; J: TRBJ1-1; V: TRBV7-8; D: -
CDR3: CASSRTSGTDTQYF; DNA: TGTGCCAGCAGCCGGACTAGCGGAACAGATACGCAGTATTTT; size: -; J: TRBJ2-3; V: TRBV2; D: TRBD2
CDR3: CASSKAVREQYF; DNA: TGTGCCAGCAGCAAGGCGGTACGGGAGCAGTACTTC; size: -; J: TRBJ2-7; V: TRBV5-4; D: -
CDR3: CASSYSRSGGIYGYTF; DNA: TGTGCCAGCAGTTACTCTCGTTCGGGCGGAATCTATGGCTACACCTTC; size: -; J: TRBJ1-2; V: TRBV6-6; D: -
CDR3: CASSLDGGAWNEQFF; DNA: TGTGCCAGCAGCTTAGACGGGGGGGCCTGGAATGAGCAGTTCTTC; size: -; J: TRBJ2-1; V: TRBV7-2; D: TRBD2
CDR3: CASSVEPSTDTQYF; DNA: TGCGCCAGCAGTGTCGAACCTAGCACAGATACGCAGTATTTT; size: -; J: TRBJ2-3; V: TRBV10-1; D: -
CDR3: CAISETYEQYF; DNA: TGTGCCATCAGTGAAACCTACGAGCAGTACTTC; size: -; J: TRBJ2-7; V: TRBV10-3; D: -
CDR3: CASSFQGAFEAQYF; DNA: TGCGCCAGCAGCTTTCAGGGGGCGTTCGAGGCCCAGTACTTC; size: -; J: TRBJ2-5; V: TRBV5-1; D: TRBD1
CDR3: CASSQELAGADTQYF; DNA: TGTGCCAGCAGCCAAGAACTAGCGGGCGCAGATACGCAGTATTTT; size: few; J: TRBJ2-3; V: TRBV4-2; D: TRBD2
CDR3: CASSIFSGSSYNEQFF; DNA: TGTGCCAGTAGTATTTTTTCCGGGAGTTCCTACAATGAGCAGTTCTTC; size: -; J: TRBJ2-1; V: TRBV19; D: -
CDR3: CASSRDQGASYEQYF; DNA: TGTGCCAGCAGTCGCGACCAGGGAGCTTCCTACGAGCAGTACTTC; size: -; J: TRBJ2-7; V: TRBV6-8; D: -
CDR3: CASSFKGGNYGYTF; DNA: TGTGCCAGCAGTTTTAAGGGGGGAAACTATGGCTACACCTTC; size: few; J: TRBJ1-2; V: TRBV27; D: -
CDR3: CASNGLAGGDNEQFF; DNA: TGTGCCAGCAACGGCCTAGCGGGGGGCGACAATGAGCAGTTCTTC; size: -; J: TRBJ2-1; V: TRBV2; D: TRBD2
CDR3: CAIRERGSYEQYF; DNA: TGTGCCATCAGAGAGCGGGGATCCTACGAGCAGTACTTC; size: -; J: TRBJ2-7; V: TRBV10-3; D: TRBD2
CDR3: CASSTALTDTQYF; DNA: TGTGCCAGCAGCACCGCCCTCACAGATACGCAGTATTTT; size: -; J: TRBJ2-3; V: TRBV5-6; D: -
CDR3: CASSPQDSTDTQYF; DNA: TGTGCCAGCAGCCCGCAGGACAGCACAGATACGCAGTATTTT; size: -; J: TRBJ2-3; V: TRBV7-8; D: -
CDR3: CASSYLTIESNSPLHF; DNA: TGTGCCAGCAGTTACTTGACGATAGAGTCGAATTCACCCCTCCACTTT; size: -; J: TRBJ1-6; V: TRBV6-5; D: -
CDR3: CASSQEAGGTDTQYF; DNA: TGTGCCAGCAGCCAAGAGGCGGGGGGCACAGATACGCAGTATTTT; size: -; J: TRBJ2-3; V: TRBV4-2; D: TRBD2
CDR3: CASSERPSARGGEQFF; DNA: TGTGCCAGCAGTGAAAGGCCTAGCGCTAGGGGTGGTGAGCAGTTCTTC; size: -; J: TRBJ2-1; V: TRBV6-1; D: -
CDR3: CASSSLTSGNTDTQYF; DNA: TGCGCCAGCAGCTCTCTGACTAGCGGAAACACAGATACGCAGTATTTT; size: -; J: TRBJ2-3; V: TRBV5-1; D: TRBD2